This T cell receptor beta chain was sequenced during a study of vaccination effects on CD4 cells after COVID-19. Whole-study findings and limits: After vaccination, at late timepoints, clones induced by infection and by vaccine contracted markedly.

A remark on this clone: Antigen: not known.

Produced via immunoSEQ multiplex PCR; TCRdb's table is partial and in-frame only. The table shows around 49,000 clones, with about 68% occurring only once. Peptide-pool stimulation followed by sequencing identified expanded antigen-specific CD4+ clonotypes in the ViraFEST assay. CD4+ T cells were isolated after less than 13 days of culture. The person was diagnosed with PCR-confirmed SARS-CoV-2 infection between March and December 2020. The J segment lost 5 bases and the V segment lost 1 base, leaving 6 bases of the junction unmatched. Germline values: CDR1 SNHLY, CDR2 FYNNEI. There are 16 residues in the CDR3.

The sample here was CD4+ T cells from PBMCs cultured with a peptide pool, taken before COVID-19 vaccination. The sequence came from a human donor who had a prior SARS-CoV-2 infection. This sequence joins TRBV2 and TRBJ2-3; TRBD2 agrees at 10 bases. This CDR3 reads CASSEGVAGGIDTQYF. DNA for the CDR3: TGTGCCAGCAGTGAAGGGGTAGCGGGGGGAATAGATACGCAGTATTTT.